A single sample gave rise to the 20 T cell receptor beta chains below, sequenced in a study of blood T cells in healthy people across ages. The authors ran a second PCR of about 6 to 11 cycles using a sample-barcoded 5' primer and a J-beta primer mix. TCRdb redid the calling of the 5' RACE reads with MiXCR, one entry per CDR3 protein. This table has around 1,500,000 distinct CDR3 sequences, 40% to 50% appearing once. Sequenced sample: blood. The receptors here all came from a woman under 30 in good health.

This clonotype was observed a few times. The chain couples TRBV2 to TRBJ1-1; 9 bases are a match to TRBD1. The germline V gene has CDR1 SNHLY and CDR2 FYNNEI. J gave up 6 bases and V 8 bases, and 4 bases lay outside the gene matches. The length of the CDR3 is 12 residues. CDR3 sequence (DNA): TGTGCCAGCGGAGACAGGGGGTCTGAAGCTTTCTTT. It translates to CASGDRGSEAFF. The variable domain in full, with the rest retrieved from reference TRBV2 and TRBJ1-1, is EPEVTQTPSHQVTQMGQEVILRCVPISNHLYFYWYRQILGQKVEFLVSFYNNEISEKSEIFDDQFSVERPDGSNFTLKIRSTKLEDSAMYFCASGDRGSEAFFGQGTRLTVV.

The table lists this clonotype with a few counts. V gene TRBV29-1 combines with J gene TRBJ2-5, with 7 bases identical to TRBD1. V gave up 4 bases and J gave up 11 bases; unmatched junction bases: 10. This CDR3 comprises 12 residues. Germline loops: CDR1 SQVTM, CDR2 ANQGSEA. CDR3 in DNA: TGCAGCGTTGGCCAGGGGGTTGGGGAGCAGTACTTC. Its protein is CSVGQGVGEQYF.

The chain has TRBV6-1 and TRBJ2-7; 9 bases map to TRBD1. Trimming cost V 6 bases and J 2 bases; bases outside gene matches: 8. The CDR3 is 15 residues long. Germline V CDR1 and CDR2: MNHNS, SASEGT. The CDR3 loop is CASRTDRGGTYEQYF. In DNA, the CDR3 is TGTGCCAGCAGGACCGACAGGGGGGGAACCTACGAGCAGTACTTC.

This clonotype turned up a few times. This chain connects TRBV20-1 to TRBJ2-1; TRBD2 matches at 14 bases. The CDR3 sequence is 18 residues long. The V and J ends lost 1 base and 0 bases, in that order; junction bases with no gene match: 5. The germline V gene has CDR1 DFQATT and CDR2 SNEGSKA (reference sequence). Here the CDR3 reads CSARVTSGGAGSYNEQFF. In DNA, the CDR3 is TGCAGTGCTAGAGTGACTAGCGGGGGGGCCGGCTCCTACAATGAGCAGTTCTTC.

This clonotype was found many times. One junction end does not reproduce the germline sequence, and a read error may be involved. CDR3 amino acids: CASSLTRNEQFF. In DNA form, the CDR3 reads TGTGCCAGCAGTTTAACTAGAAATGAGCAGTTCTTC. V gene TRBV5-1 combines with J gene TRBJ2-1; D is possibly TRBD2 (5 bases). Per germline, CDR1 SGHRS and CDR2 YFSETQ. CDR3 length: 12 residues.

A note on this clonotype: A much larger clone is a single base away; this may be a read error. V and J are TRBV29-1 and TRBJ2-4; 8 bases are a match to TRBD2. The end of the DNA fits TRBJ2-7 better, so the J call may be wrong. The CDR3 has 13 amino acids. CDR1 and CDR2 (germline): SQVTM, ANQGSEA. The CDR3 sequence: CSARRAGVDEQYF. CDR3 nucleotide sequence: TGCAGCGCTAGACGAGCGGGAGTCGACGAGCAGTACTTC.

This clonotype was seen a single time. V is TRBV5-1 and J is TRBJ1-1; D is perhaps TRBD1 (6 bases). Trimming stripped 0 bases from V and 3 bases from J, with 21 bases between. This CDR3 has 18 residues. Germline V gene sequence: CDR1 SGHRS, CDR2 YFSETQ. CDR3 residues: CASSLAWDTKEGYTEAFF. In DNA form, the CDR3 reads TGCGCCAGCAGCTTGGCCTGGGACACAAAAGAGGGATACACTGAAGCTTTCTTT. The full variable domain, completed using reference TRBV5-1 and TRBJ1-1, is KAGVTQTPRYLIKTRGQQVTLSCSPISGHRSVSWYQQTPGQGLQFLFEYFSETQRNKGNFPGRFSGRQFSNSRSEMNVSTLELGDSALYLCASSLAWDTKEGYTEAFFGQGTRLTVV.

Turning to this clonotype: A much larger clone is a single base away; this may be a read error. J is TRBJ2-1 and V is TRBV5-1; 8 bases align to TRBD2. The germline CDR1 and CDR2 sequences are SGHRS and YFSETQ. The CDR3 totals 14 residues. CDR3 sequence (DNA): TGCGCCGGCAGCTTCAGCGGGAGCTACAATGAGCAGTTCTTC. It codes for CAGSFSGSYNEQFF.

Remarks on this clonotype: This may stem from a read error, because a much larger clone lies one nucleotide away. The chain recombines TRBV6-1 with TRBJ2-1, with 13 bases fitting TRBD2. Germline V lookup: CDR1 MNHNS, CDR2 SASEGT. J was trimmed by 13 bases and V by 1 base; bases with no gene match: 7. This CDR3 is 15 amino acids long. CDR3 DNA sequence: TGTGCCAGCAGTGAAGTCACTAGCGGGAGGGAGACCCAGTTCTTC. Protein sequence: CASSEVTSGRETQFF.

The sample holds many counts of this clonotype. This chain links TRBV7-2 with TRBJ2-3, with 14 bases matching TRBD2. The germline V gene encodes CDR1 SGHTA and CDR2 FQGNSA. V lost 5 bases, J lost 2 bases, and 6 bases stayed unmatched. CDR3 length: 17 residues. CDR3 in amino acids: CASSPRTSGGNTDTQYF. CDR3 in DNA: TGTGCCAGCAGCCCCCGGACTAGCGGGGGGAACACAGATACGCAGTATTTT.

The V gene is TRBV5-1, the J gene TRBJ2-3, with D unclear. Trimming removed 4 bases at V and 6 bases at J, with 9 bases between. The CDR3 totals 12 residues. Germline CDR1 and CDR2: SGHRS and YFSETQ. In DNA, the CDR3 is TGCGCCAGCAGCCCACAGTGGGATACGCAGTATTTT. This encodes CASSPQWDTQYF.

The V call is TRBV10-3, the J call TRBJ1-1; D gene unclear. The CDR3 runs to 15 residues. V lost 0 bases, J lost 11 bases, and 19 bases lay in between. Germline V gives CDR1 ENHRY, CDR2 SYGVKD. The CDR3 sequence: CAISESQLTSNSAFF. For the CDR3, the DNA is TGTGCCATCAGTGAGTCTCAATTAACCTCCAATTCGGCTTTCTTT.

A few counts support this clonotype. V gene TRBV6-5 combines with J gene TRBJ1-5; D possibly corresponds to TRBD1 (5 bases). V was pared by 0 bases and J by 6 bases, with 15 bases between. The germline CDR1 and CDR2 sequences are MNHEY and SVGAGI. The CDR3 totals 16 residues. The CDR3 nucleotides read TGTGCCAGCAGTTACTCGGTACCAATTGGGGGTCAGCCCCAGCATTTT. Translation: CASSYSVPIGGQPQHF.

The J gene is TRBJ2-3, the V gene TRBV20-1; D uncertain. The CDR3 has 13 amino acids. V lost 4 bases, J lost 2 bases, and 10 bases lay in between. Germline loops: CDR1 DFQATT, CDR2 SNEGSKA (reference sequence). The CDR3 is CSATRAVTDTQYF. CDR3 DNA: TGCAGTGCTACCCGAGCTGTCACAGATACGCAGTATTTT.

About this clonotype itself: At one of its ends the junction is not consistent with the germline gene, which may arise from a read error. The V call is TRBV7-2, the J call TRBJ2-3; D may be TRBD2 (7 bases). Germline V gene lookup returns CDR1 SGHTA and CDR2 FQGNSA. This CDR3 region has 13 residues. The CDR3 sequence is CASNKGGRDMQYF. The CDR3 region has the DNA TGTGCCAGCAATAAGGGGGGGCGTGATATGCAGTATTTT.

The V call is TRBV20-1, the J call TRBJ2-7, with D perhaps matching TRBD2 (6 bases). The V and J ends lost 6 bases and 5 bases respectively, with 23 bases between them. CDR1 is DFQATT, CDR2 SNEGSKA, per germline (reference sequence). The CDR3 is 15 amino acids. For the CDR3, the DNA is TGCAGTGCCGGGGGAATGGCCCGACTCCTGGACGAGCAGTACTTC. Protein product: CSAGGMARLLDEQYF.

The chain joins TRBV20-1 to TRBJ2-5; a weak D match, TRBD1 (5 bases). Trimming took off 4 bases at V and 0 bases at J, with 6 bases between the two ends. The CDR3 contains 12 residues. The germline V gene encodes CDR1 DFQATT and CDR2 SNEGSKA (reference sequence). The DNA for the CDR3 is TGCAGTGCTACAGGGCACCAAGAGACCCAGTACTTC. Its protein product is CSATGHQETQYF.

This clonotype was observed a handful of times. The chain links TRBV27 to TRBJ2-1; TRBD2 might be the D (6 bases). V lost 6 bases to trimming and J lost 8 bases, with 20 bases between them. Looked up from germline, CDR1 is MNHEY and CDR2 is SMNVEV (reference sequence). This CDR3 region has 15 residues. CDR3 bases: TGTGCCAGCAGCCCTCATACTACTAGCACGGATGAGCAGTTCTTC. Its translation is CASSPHTTSTDEQFF.

The chain combines TRBV9 with TRBJ2-5, with D perhaps TRBD1 or TRBD2 (5 bases each). The J call is doubtful: the DNA matches TRBJ2-7 better. The V gene's germline CDR1 is SGDLS and CDR2 YYNGEE. The CDR3 consists of 12 residues. This CDR3 is CASSGVGDEQYF. CDR3 nucleotides: TGTGCCAGCAGCGGAGTGGGGGACGAGCAGTACTTC.

This sequence joins TRBV9 and TRBJ1-1, with D maybe TRBD1 (6 bases). Per the germline V gene, CDR1 is SGDLS and CDR2 is YYNGEE. The CDR3 contains 17 residues. V lost 4 bases to trimming and J lost 0 bases, with 19 bases between them. The CDR3 spells CASSTGMSWGMNTEAFF. CDR3 bases: TGTGCCAGCAGCACAGGGATGAGTTGGGGAATGAACACTGAAGCTTTCTTT.